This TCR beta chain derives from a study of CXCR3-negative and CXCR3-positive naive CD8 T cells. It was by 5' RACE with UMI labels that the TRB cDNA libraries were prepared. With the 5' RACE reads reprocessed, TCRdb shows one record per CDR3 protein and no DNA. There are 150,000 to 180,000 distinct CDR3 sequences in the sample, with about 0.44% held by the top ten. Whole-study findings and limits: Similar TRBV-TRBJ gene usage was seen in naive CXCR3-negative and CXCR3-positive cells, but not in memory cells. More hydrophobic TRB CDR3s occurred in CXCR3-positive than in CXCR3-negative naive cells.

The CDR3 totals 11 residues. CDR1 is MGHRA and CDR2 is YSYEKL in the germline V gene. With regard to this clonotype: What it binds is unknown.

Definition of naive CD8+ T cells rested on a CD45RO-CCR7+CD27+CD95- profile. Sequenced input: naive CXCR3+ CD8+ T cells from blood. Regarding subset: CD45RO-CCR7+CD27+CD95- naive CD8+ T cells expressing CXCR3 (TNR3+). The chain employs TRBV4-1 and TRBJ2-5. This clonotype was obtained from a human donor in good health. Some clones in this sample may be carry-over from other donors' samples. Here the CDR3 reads CASSHAETQYF.